Sequencing of this TCR beta chain was carried out in a study of cytomegalovirus exposure and HLA in healthy donors. Study-level findings and limits: In presence/absence analyses, roughly uniform sequencing depth across donors was assumed.

This CDR3 has 14 amino acids. V shed 5 bases and J 6 bases; nucleotides not matched to a gene: 10. Germline V gene lookup returns CDR1 SGHNT and CDR2 YENEEA. This clone was counted between two and nine times. Its antigen is unknown. Researchers ran the PCR with 60 Vbeta and 13 Jbeta primers. The protocol was immunoSEQ multiplex PCR, while the TCRdb copy is restricted to in-frame clones and leaves out a portion. The repertoire consists of some 130,000 clones, with about 70% occurring once and the leading ten covering roughly 3%. The gene calls are TRBV11-3 and TRBJ2-7, with TRBD1 matching over 7 bases. This receptor was identified in a man aged 35-49 years in good health and CMV-seronegative. Sequenced input: PBMCs. CDR3 protein: CASSARQGRSEQYF. The CDR3 DNA follows: TGTGCCAGCAGCGCTCGACAGGGAAGGAGCGAGCAGTACTTC.